Sequencing of this TCR beta chain was carried out in a study of blood T cell repertoires in COVID-19. Whole-study context: Acute-phase and convalescent COVID-19 samples originated in the United States, Italy and Spain.

Study processing details: Nucleated cell number was recorded as an estimate derived from reference gene primer amplification. Measured with immunoSEQ multiplex PCR; TCRdb has only the in-frame clones, and not every one. The V and J calls and clone size were taken over from that table, and D and trimming were inferred from the DNA. The sample has about 140,000 clones, around 83% seen once. Trimming stripped 5 bases from V and 6 bases from J, with 14 bases between. The CDR3 is made up of 14 amino acids. Germline V gives CDR1 MNHEY, CDR2 SMNVEV (reference sequence). Source material: peripheral blood. V and J are TRBV27 and TRBJ2-1; D is perhaps TRBD2 (6 bases). This sequence was found in a woman aged 60 to 75 with acute or convalescent COVID-19. CDR3: CASSDGGWTNEQFF. The CDR3 nucleotides read TGTGCCAGCAGTGATGGAGGGTGGACCAATGAGCAGTTCTTC.